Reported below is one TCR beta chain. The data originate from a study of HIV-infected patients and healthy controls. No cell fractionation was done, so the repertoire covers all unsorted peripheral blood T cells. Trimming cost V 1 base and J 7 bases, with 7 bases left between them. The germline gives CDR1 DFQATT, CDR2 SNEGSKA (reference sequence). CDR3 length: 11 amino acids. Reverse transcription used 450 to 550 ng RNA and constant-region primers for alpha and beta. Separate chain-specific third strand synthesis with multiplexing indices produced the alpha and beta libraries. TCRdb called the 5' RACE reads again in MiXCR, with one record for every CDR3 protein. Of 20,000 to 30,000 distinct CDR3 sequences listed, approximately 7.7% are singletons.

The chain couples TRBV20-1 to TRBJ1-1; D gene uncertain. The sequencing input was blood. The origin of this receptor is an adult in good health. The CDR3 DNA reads TGCAGTGCTAGAGCCACGTATGAAGCTTTCTTT. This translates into CSARATYEAFF.